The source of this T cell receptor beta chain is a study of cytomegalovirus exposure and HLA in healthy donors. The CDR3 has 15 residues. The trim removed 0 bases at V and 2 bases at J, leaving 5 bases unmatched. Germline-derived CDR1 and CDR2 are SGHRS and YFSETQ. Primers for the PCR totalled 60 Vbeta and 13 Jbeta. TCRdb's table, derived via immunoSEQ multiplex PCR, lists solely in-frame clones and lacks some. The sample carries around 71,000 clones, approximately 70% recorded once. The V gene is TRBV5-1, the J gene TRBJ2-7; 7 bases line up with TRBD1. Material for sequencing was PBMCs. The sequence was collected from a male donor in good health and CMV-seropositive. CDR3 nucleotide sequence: TGCGCCAGCAGCTTGGATTCGGGACAGACCTACGAGCAGTACTTC. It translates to CASSLDSGQTYEQYF.